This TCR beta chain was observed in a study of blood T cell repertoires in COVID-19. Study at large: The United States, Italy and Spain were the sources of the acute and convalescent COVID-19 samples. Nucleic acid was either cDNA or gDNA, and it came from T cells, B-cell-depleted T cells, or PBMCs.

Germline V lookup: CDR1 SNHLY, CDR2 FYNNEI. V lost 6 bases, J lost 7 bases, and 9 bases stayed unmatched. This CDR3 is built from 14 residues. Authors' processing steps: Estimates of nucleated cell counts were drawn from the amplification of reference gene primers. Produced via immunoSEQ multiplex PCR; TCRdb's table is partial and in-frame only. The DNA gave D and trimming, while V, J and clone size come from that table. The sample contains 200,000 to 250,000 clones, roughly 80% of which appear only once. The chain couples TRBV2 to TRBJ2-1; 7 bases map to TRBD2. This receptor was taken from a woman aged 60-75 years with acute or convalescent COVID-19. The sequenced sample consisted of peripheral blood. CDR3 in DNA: TGTGCCAGCAGCCGGGACTACTCACGGAATGAGCAGTTCTTC. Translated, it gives CASSRDYSRNEQFF.